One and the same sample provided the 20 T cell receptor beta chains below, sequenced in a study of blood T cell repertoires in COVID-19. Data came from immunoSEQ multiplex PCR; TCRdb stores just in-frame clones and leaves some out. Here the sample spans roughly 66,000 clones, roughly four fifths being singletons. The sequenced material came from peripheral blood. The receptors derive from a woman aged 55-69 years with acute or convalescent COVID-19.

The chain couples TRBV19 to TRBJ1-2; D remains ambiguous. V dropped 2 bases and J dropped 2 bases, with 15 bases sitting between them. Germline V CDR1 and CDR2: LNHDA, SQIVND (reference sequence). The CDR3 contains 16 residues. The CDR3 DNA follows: TGTGCCAGTAGTATACTGGGCAGGAGGGAAAACTATGGCTACACCTTC. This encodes CASSILGRRENYGYTF.

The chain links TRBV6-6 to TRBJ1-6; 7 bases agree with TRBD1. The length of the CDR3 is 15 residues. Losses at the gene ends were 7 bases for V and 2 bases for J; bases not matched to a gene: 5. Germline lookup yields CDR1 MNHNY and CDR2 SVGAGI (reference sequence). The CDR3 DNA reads TGTGCCAGCACCCCAGACAGGGCCTATAATTCACCCCTCCACTTT. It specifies CASTPDRAYNSPLHF.

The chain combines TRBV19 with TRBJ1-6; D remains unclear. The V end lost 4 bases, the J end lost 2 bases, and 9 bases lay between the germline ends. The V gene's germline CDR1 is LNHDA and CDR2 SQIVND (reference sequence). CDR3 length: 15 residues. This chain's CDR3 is CASSTRETYNSPLHF. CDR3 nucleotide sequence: TGTGCCAGTAGTACGCGAGAGACCTATAATTCACCCCTCCACTTT.

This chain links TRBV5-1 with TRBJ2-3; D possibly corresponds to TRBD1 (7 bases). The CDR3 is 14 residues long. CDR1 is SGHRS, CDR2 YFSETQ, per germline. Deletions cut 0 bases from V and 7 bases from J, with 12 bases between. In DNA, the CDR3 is TGCGCCAGCAGCTTGGGACAGGGAGGTAATACGCAGTATTTT. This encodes CASSLGQGGNTQYF.

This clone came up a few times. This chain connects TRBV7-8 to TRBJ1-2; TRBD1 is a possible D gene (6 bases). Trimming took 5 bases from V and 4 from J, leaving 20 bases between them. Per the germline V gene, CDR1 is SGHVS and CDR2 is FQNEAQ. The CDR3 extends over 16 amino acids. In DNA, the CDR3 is TGTGCCAGCAGCGTAGTCGCGACAGGTCGCGGCTATGGCTACACCTTC. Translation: CASSVVATGRGYGYTF.

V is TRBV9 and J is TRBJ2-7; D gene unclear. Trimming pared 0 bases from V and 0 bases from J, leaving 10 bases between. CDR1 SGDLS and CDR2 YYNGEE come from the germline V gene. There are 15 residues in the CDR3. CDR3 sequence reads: CASSVGPASSYEQYF. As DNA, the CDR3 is TGTGCCAGCAGCGTAGGACCAGCTAGCTCCTACGAGCAGTACTTC.

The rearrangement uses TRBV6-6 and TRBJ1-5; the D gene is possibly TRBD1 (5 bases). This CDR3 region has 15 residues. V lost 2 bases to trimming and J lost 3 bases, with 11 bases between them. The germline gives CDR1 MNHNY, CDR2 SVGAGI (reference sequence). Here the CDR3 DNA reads TGTGCCAGCAGTTACGGGGGGTCGGACAATCAGCCCCAGCATTTT. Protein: CASSYGGSDNQPQHF.

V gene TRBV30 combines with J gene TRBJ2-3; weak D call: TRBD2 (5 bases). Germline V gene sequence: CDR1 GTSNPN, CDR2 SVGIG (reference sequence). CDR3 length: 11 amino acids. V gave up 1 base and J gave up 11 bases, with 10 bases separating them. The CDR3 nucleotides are TGTGCCTGGAGTGCGGGGTACCAGCAGTATTTT. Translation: CAWSAGYQQYF. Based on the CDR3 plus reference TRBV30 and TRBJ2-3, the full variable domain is SQTIHQWPATLVQPVGSPLSLECTVEGTSNPNLYWYRQAAGRGLQLLFYSVGIGQISSEVPQNLSASRPQDRQFILSSKKLLLSDSGFYLCAWSAGYQQYFGPGTRLTVL.

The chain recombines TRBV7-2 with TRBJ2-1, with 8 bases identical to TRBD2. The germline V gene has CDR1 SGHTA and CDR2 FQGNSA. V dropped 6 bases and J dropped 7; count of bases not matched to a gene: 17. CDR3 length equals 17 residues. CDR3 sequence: CASRLALRASGSNEQFF. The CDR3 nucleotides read TGTGCCAGCAGACTCGCCCTCAGGGCTAGCGGGTCGAATGAGCAGTTCTTC. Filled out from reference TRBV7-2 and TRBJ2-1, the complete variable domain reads GAGVSQSPSNKVTEKGKDVELRCDPISGHTALYWYRQSLGQGLEFLIYFQGNSAPDKSGLPSDRFSAERTGGSVSTLTIQRTQQEDSAVYLCASRLALRASGSNEQFFGPGTRLTVL.

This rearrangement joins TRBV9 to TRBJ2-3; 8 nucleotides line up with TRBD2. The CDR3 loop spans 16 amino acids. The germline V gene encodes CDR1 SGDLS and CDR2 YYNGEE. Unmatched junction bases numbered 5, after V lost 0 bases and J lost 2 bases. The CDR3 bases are TGTGCCAGCAGCGTAGCCGCGCGGGGGGCCACAGATACGCAGTATTTT. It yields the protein CASSVAARGATDTQYF. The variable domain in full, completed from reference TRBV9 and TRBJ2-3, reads DSGVTQTPKHLITATGQRVTLRCSPRSGDLSVYWYQQSLDQGLQFLIQYYNGEERAKGNILERFSAQQFPDLHSELNLSSLELGDSALYFCASSVAARGATDTQYFGPGTRLTVL.

CDR3 residues: CASSAGHFSEAFF. CDR3 coding DNA: TGTGCCAGCAGCGCCGGACATTTCTCTGAAGCTTTCTTT. The rearrangement uses TRBV9 and TRBJ1-1; D might be TRBD1 (5 bases). CDR3 length equals 13 residues. Trimming pared 3 bases from V and 6 bases from J, leaving 12 bases between. Germline loops: CDR1 SGDLS, CDR2 YYNGEE.

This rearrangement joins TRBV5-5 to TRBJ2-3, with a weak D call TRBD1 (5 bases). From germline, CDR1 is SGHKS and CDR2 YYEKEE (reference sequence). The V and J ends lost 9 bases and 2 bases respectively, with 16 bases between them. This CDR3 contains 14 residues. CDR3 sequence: CATTQAYYTDTQYF. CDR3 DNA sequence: TGTGCCACCACACAGGCGTACTACACAGATACGCAGTATTTT.

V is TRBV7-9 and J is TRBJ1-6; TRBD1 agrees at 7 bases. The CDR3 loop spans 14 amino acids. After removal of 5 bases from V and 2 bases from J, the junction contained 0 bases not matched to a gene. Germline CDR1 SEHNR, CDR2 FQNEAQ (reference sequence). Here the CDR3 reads CASSQGAYNSPLHF. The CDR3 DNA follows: TGTGCCAGCAGCCAGGGGGCCTATAATTCACCCCTCCACTTT.

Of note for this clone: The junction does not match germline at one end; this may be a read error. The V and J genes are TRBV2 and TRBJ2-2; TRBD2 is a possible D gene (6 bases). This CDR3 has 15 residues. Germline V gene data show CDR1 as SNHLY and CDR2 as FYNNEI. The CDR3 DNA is TGTGCCAGCACTCGGGACTTCCGAAACATCGGGGAGCTGTTTTTT. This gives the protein CASTRDFRNIGELFF. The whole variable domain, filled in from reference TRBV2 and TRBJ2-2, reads EPEVTQTPSHQVTQMGQEVILRCVPISNHLYFYWYRQILGQKVEFLVSFYNNEISEKSEIFDDQFSVERPDGSNFTLKIRSTKLEDSAMYFCASTRDFRNIGELFFGEGSRLTVL.

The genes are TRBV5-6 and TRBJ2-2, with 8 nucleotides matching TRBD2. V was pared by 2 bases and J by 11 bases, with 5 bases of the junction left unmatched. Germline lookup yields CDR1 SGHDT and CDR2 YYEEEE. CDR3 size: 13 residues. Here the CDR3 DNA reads TGTGCCAGCAGCTTCGCGGGGGGCCAAGAGCTGTTTTTT. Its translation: CASSFAGGQELFF.

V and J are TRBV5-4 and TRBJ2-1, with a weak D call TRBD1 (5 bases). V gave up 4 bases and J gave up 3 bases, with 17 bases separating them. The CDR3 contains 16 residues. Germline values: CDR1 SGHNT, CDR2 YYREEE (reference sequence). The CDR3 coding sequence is TGTGCCAGCAGCCCCCCTTTAAGGGGTCGCTACAATGAGCAGTTCTTC. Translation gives CASSPPLRGRYNEQFF.

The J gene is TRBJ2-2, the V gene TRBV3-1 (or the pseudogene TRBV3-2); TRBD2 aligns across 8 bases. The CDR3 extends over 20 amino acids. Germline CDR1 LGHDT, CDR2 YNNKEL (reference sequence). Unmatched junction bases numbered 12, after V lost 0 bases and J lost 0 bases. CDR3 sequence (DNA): TGTGCCAGCAGCCAAGATCGTGCTAGCGGGTTCTTCGCGAACACCGGGGAGCTGTTTTTT. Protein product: CASSQDRASGFFANTGELFF.

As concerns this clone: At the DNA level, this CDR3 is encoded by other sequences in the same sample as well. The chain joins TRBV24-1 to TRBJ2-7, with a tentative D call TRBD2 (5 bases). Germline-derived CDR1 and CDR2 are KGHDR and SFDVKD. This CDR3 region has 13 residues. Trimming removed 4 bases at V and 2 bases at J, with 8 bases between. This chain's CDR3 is CATSDPTTYEQYF. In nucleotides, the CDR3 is TGTGCCACCAGTGACCCGACTACCTACGAGCAGTACTTC.

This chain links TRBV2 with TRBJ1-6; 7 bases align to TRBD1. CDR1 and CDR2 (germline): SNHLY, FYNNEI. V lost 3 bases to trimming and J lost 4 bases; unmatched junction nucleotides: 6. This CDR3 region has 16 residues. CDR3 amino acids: CASSDVAGQYNSPLHF. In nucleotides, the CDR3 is TGTGCCAGCAGTGATGTGGCGGGACAGTATAATTCACCCCTCCACTTT. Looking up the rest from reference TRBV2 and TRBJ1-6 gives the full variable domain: EPEVTQTPSHQVTQMGQEVILRCVPISNHLYFYWYRQILGQKVEFLVSFYNNEISEKSEIFDDQFSVERPDGSNFTLKIRSTKLEDSAMYFCASSDVAGQYNSPLHFGNGTRLTVT.

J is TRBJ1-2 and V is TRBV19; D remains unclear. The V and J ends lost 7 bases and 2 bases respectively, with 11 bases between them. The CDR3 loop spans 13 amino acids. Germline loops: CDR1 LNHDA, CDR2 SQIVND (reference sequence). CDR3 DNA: TGTGCCAGTAACGCTGAGGCGAACTATGGCTACACCTTC. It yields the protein CASNAEANYGYTF.